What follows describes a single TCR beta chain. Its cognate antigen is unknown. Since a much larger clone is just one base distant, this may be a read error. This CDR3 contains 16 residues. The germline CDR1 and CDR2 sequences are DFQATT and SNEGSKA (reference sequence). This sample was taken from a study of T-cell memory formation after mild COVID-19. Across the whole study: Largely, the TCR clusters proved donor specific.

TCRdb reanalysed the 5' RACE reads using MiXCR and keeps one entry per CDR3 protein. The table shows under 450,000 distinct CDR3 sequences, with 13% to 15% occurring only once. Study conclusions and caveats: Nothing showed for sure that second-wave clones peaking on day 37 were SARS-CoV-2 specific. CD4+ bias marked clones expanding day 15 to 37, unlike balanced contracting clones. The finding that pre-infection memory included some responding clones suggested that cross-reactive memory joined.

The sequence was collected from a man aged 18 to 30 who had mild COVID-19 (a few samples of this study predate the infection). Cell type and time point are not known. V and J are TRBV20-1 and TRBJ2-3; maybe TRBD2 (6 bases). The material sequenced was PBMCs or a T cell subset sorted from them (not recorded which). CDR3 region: CSAGPARDSYTNTQYF. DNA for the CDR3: TGCAGTGCTGGCCCTGCCCGGGACTCCTACACAAATACGCAGTATTTT.